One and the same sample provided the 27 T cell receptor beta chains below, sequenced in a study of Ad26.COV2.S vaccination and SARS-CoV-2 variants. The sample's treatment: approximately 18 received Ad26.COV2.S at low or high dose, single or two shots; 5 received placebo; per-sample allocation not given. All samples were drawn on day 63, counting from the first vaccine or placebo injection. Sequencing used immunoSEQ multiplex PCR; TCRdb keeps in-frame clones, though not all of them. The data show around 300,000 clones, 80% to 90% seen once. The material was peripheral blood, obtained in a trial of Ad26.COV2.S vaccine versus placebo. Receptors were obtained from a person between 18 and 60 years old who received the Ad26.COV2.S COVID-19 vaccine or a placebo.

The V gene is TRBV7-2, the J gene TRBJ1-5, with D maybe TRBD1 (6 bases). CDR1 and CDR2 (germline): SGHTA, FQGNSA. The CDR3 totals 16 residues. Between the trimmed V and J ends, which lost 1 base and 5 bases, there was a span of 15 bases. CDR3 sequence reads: CASSLGGREGDQPQHF. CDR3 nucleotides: TGTGCCAGCAGCTTAGGAGGGCGCGAGGGGGATCAGCCCCAGCATTTT.

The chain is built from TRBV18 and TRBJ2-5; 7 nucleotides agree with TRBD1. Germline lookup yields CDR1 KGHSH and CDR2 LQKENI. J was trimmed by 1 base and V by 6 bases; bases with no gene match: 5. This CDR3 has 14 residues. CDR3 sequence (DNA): TGTGCCAGCTCCCGAGGGACAGTCCAAGAGACCCAGTACTTC. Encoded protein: CASSRGTVQETQYF. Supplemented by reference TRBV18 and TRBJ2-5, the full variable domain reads NAGVMQNPRHLVRRRGQEARLRCSPMKGHSHVYWYRQLPEEGLKFMVYLQKENIIDESGMPKERFSAEFPKEGPSILRIQQVVRGDSAAYFCASSRGTVQETQYFGPGTRLLVL.

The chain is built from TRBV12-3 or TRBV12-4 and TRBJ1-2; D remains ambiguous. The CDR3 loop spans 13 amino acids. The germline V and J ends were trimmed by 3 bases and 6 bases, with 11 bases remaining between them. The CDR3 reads CASSFSPYDGYTF. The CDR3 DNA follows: TGTGCCAGCAGTTTTAGCCCTTATGATGGCTACACCTTC.

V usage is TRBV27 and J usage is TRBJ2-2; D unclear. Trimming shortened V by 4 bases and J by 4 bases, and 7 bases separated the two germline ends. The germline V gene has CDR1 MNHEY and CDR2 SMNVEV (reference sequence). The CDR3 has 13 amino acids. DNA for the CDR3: TGTGCCAGCAGTTACGGAACCACCGGGGAGCTGTTTTTT. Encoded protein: CASSYGTTGELFF.

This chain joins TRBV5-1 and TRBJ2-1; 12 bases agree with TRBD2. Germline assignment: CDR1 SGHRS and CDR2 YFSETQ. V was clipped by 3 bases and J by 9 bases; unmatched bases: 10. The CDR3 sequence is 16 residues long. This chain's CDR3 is CASSSRGLAGGSEQFF. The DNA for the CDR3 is TGCGCCAGCAGCTCTAGGGGGCTAGCGGGAGGGAGTGAGCAGTTCTTC.

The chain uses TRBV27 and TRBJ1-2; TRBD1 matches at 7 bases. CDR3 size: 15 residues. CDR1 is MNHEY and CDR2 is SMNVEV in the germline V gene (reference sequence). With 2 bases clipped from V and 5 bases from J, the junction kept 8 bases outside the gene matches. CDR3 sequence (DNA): TGTGCCAGCAGTTTAACCCGACAGGGAATTTATGGCTACACCTTC. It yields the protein CASSLTRQGIYGYTF.

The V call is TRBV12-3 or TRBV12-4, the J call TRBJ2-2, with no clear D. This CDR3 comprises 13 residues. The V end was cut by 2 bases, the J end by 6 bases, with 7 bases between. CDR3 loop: CASSLLKSGELFF. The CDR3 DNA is TGTGCCAGCAGTTTACTGAAGTCCGGGGAGCTGTTTTTT.

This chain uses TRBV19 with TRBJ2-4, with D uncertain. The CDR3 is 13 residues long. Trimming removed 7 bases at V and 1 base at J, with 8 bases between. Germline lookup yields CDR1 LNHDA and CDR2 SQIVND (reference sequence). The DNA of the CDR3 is TGTGCCAGTATTGGGGTCGCCAAAAACATTCAGTACTTC. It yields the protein CASIGVAKNIQYF. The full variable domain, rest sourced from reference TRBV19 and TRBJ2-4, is DGGITQSPKYLFRKEGQNVTLSCEQNLNHDAMYWYRQDPGQGLRLIYYSQIVNDFQKGDIAEGYSVSREKKESFPLTVTSAQKNPTAFYLCASIGVAKNIQYFGAGTRLSVL.

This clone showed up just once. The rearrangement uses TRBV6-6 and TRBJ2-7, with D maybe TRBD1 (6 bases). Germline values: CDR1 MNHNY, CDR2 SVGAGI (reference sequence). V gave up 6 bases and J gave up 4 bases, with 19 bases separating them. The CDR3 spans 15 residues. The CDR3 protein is CASSPNHRDLYEQYF. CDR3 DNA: TGTGCCAGCAGCCCCAACCACAGGGATCTATACGAGCAGTACTTC.

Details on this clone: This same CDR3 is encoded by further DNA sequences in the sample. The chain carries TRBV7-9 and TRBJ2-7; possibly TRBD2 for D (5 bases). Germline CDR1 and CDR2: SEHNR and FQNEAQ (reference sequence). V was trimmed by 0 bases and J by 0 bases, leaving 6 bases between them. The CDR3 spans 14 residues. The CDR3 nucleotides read TGTGCCAGCAGCTTAGCAGGGAGCTCCTACGAGCAGTACTTC. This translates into CASSLAGSSYEQYF.

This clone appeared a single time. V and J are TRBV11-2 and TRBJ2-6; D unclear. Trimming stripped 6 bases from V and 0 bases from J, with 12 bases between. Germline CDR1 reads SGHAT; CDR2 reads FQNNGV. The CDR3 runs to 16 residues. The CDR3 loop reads CASSSFIHSGANVLTF. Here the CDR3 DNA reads TGTGCCAGCAGTTCATTCATCCACTCTGGGGCCAACGTCCTGACTTTC.

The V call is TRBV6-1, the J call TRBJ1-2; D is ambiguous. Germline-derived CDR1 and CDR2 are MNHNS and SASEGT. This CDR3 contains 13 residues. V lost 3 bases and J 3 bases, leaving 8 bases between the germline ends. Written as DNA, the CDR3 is TGTGCCAGCAGTGAGGACGGGGACTATGGCTACACCTTC. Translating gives CASSEDGDYGYTF.

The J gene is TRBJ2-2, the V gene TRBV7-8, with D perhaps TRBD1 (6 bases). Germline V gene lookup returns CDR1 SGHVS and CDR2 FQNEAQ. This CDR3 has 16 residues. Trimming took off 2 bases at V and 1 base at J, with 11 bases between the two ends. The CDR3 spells CASSLRTAQNTGELFF. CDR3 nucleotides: TGTGCCAGCAGCTTACGGACAGCCCAGAACACCGGGGAGCTGTTTTTT.

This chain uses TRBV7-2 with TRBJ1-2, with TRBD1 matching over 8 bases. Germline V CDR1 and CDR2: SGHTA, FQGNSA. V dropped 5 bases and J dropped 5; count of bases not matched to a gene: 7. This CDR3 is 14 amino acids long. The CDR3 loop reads CASSRRTGRYGYTF. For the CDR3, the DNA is TGTGCCAGCAGCCGCCGGACAGGGCGGTATGGCTACACCTTC.

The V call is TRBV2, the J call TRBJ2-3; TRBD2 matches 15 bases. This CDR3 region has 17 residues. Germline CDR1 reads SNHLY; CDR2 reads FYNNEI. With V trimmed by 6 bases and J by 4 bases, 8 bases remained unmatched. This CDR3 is CASSAGLAGGPADTQYF. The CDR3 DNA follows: TGTGCCAGCAGCGCCGGACTAGCGGGAGGGCCAGCAGATACGCAGTATTTT.

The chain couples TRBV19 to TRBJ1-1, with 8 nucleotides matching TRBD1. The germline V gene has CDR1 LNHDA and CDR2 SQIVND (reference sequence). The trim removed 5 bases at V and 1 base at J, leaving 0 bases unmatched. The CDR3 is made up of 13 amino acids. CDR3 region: CASSDRGNTEAFF. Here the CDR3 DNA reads TGTGCCAGTAGTGACAGGGGGAACACTGAAGCTTTCTTT.

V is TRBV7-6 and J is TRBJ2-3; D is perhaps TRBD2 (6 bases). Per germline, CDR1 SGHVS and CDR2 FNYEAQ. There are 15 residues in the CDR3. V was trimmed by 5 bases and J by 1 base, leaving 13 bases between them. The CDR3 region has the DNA TGTGCCAGCAGCGGAGGACTATCTGGCACAGATACGCAGTATTTT. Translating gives CASSGGLSGTDTQYF.

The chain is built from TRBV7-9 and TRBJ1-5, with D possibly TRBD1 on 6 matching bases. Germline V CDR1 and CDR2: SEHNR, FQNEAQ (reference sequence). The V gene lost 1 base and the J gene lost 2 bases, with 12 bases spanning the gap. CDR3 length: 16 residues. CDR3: CASSLVRGVGNQPQHF. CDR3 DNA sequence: TGTGCCAGCAGCTTAGTTAGGGGGGTCGGCAATCAGCCCCAGCATTTT.

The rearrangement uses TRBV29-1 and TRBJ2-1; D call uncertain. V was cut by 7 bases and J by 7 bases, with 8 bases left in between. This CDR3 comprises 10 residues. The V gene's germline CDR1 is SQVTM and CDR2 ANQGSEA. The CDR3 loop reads CSGFENEQFF. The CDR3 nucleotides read TGCAGCGGATTCGAGAATGAGCAGTTCTTC.

The CDR3 DNA reads TGTGCCAGCAGTTTAGCGGGACAGGATGAAAAACTGTTTTTT. This codes for CASSLAGQDEKLFF. This chain connects TRBV28 to TRBJ1-4, with 8 positions matching TRBD1. J was trimmed by 6 bases and V by 2 bases; bases with no gene match: 2. The CDR3 spans 14 residues. Germline CDR1 reads MDHEN; CDR2 reads SYDVKM.

The CDR3 spells CASSPAGQATSYGYTF. The CDR3 DNA sequence: TGTGCCAGCAGTCCCGCCGGGCAGGCCACTTCCTATGGCTACACCTTC. The chain joins TRBV28 to TRBJ1-2; D gene ambiguous. Trimming removed 5 bases from V and 4 bases from J, with 20 bases in between. The CDR3 extends over 16 amino acids. Germline values: CDR1 MDHEN, CDR2 SYDVKM.

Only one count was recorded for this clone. The CDR3 DNA reads TGTGCCAGCAGTGAATATTGGGCGGGGGGGCCCCCCGGGGAGCTGTTTTTT. This sequence encodes CASSEYWAGGPPGELFF. This sequence joins TRBV6-1 and TRBJ2-2; TRBD2 aligns across 9 bases. Trimming removed 2 bases from V and 6 bases from J; junction bases left unmatched: 10. The CDR3 covers 17 residues. Germline V gene sequence: CDR1 MNHNS, CDR2 SASEGT.

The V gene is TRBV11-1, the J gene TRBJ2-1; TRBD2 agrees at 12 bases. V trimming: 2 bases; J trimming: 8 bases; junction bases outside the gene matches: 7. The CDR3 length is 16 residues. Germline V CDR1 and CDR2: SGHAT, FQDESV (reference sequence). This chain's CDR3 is CASSLTTSGRLDEQFF. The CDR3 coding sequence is TGTGCCAGCAGCTTAACAACTAGCGGGAGGCTAGATGAGCAGTTCTTC.

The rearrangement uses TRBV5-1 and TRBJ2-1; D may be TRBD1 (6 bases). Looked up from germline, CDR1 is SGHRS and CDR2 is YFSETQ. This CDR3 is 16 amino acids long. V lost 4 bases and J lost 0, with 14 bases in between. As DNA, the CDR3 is TGCGCCAGCAGCGTACTGGACAGCAGCTCCTACAATGAGCAGTTCTTC. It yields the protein CASSVLDSSSYNEQFF.

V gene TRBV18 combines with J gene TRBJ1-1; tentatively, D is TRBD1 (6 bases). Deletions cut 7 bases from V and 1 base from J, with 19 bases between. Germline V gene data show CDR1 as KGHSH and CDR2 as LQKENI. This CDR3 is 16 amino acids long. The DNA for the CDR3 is TGTGCCAGCTTGGGGGGCAGGGTAGATTCGAACACTGAAGCTTTCTTT. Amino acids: CASLGGRVDSNTEAFF. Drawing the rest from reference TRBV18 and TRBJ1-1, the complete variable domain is NAGVMQNPRHLVRRRGQEARLRCSPMKGHSHVYWYRQLPEEGLKFMVYLQKENIIDESGMPKERFSAEFPKEGPSILRIQQVVRGDSAAYFCASLGGRVDSNTEAFFGQGTRLTVV.

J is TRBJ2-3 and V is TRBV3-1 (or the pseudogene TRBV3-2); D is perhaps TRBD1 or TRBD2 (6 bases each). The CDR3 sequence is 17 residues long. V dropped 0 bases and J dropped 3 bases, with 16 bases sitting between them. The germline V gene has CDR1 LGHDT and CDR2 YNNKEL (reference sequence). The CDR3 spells CASSQDIRGDGTDTQYF. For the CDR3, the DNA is TGTGCCAGCAGCCAAGATATAAGGGGGGACGGGACAGATACGCAGTATTTT.

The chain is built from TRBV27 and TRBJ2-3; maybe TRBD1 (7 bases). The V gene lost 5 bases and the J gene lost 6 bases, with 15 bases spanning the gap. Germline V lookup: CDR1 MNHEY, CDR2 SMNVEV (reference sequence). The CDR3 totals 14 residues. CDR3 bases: TGTGCCAGCAGTGGGGGGACAGCAAGGGATACGCAGTATTTT. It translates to CASSGGTARDTQYF.